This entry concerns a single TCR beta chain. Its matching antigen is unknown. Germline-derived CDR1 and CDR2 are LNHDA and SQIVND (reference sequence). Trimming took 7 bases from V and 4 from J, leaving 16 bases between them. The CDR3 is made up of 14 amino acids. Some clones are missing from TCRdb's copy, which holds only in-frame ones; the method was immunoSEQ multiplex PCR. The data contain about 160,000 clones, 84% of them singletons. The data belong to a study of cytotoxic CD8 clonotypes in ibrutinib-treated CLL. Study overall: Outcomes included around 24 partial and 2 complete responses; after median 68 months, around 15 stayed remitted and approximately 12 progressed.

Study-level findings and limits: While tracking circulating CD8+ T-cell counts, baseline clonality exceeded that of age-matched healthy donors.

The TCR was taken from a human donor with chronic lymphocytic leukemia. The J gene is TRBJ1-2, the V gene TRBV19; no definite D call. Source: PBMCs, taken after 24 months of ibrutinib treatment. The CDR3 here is CASKLGLGPYGYTF. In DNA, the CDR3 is TGTGCCAGTAAGCTGGGTCTCGGACCCTATGGCTACACCTTC.